This TCR beta chain was recovered during a study of cytomegalovirus exposure and HLA in healthy donors. Overall study findings and caveats: 150 to 200 TCR beta chains were listed as cytomegalovirus-associated.

A remark on this clone: Its antigen remains unknown.

While unrecorded immune exposures were likely, the donors were nominally healthy when sampled. PCR involved 60 Vbeta and 13 Jbeta primers. Clones were read by immunoSEQ multiplex PCR, and TCRdb kept only the in-frame ones, dropping some. The sample holds around 100,000 clones. Sequenced input: PBMCs. The receptor was derived from a man in his forties or fifties in good health and CMV-seropositive.

CDR3 residues: CASRGQGWSNEQFF. For the CDR3, the DNA is TGTGCCAGCAGGGGACAGGGTTGGAGCAATGAGCAGTTCTTC. The rearrangement joins TRBV2 to TRBJ2-1; 9 bases are a match to TRBD1. This CDR3 region has 14 residues. V dropped 6 bases and J dropped 6; count of bases not matched to a gene: 6. CDR1 is SNHLY and CDR2 is FYNNEI in the germline V gene.